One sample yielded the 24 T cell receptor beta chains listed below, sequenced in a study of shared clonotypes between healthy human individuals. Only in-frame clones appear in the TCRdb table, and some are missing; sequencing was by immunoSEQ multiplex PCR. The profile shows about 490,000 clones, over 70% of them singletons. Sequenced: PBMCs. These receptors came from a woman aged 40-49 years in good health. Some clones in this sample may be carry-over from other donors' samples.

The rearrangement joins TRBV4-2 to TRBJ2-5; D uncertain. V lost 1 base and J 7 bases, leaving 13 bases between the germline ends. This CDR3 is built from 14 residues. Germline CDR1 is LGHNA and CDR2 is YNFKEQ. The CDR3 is CASSQGVGDGTQYF. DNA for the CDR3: TGTGCCAGCAGCCAAGGTGTCGGAGATGGGACCCAGTACTTC.

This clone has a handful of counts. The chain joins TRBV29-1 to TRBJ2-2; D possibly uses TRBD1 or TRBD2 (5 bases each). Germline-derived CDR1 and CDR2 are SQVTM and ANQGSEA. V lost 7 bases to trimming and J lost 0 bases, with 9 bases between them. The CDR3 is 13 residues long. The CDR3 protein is CSAQGPNTGELFF. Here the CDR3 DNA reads TGCAGCGCCCAGGGACCGAACACCGGGGAGCTGTTTTTT.

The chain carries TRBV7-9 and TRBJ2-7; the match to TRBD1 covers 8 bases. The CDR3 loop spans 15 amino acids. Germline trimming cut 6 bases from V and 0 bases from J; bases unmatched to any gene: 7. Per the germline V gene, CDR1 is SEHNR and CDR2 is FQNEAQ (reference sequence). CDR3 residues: CASSSDRGASYEQYF. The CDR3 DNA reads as TGTGCCAGCAGTTCCGACAGGGGTGCCTCCTACGAGCAGTACTTC.

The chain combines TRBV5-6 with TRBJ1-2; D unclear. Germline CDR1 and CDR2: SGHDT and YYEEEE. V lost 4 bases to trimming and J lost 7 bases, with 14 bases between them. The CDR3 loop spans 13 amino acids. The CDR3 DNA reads TGTGCCAGCAGCCCCTTTATGGTTGGTGGCTACACCTTC. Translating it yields CASSPFMVGGYTF.

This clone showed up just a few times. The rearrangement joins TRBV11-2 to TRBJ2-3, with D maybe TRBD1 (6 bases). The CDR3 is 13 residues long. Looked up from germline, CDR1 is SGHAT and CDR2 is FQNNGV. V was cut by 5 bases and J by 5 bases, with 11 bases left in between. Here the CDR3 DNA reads TGTGCCAGCAGCCAGGAAGGGGGAGATACGCAGTATTTT. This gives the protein CASSQEGGDTQYF.

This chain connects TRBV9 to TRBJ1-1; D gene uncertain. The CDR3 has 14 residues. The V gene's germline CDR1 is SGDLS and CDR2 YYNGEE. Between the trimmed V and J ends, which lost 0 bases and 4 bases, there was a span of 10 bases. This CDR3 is CASSVVWFTTEAFF. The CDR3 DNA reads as TGTGCCAGCAGCGTAGTTTGGTTTACCACTGAAGCTTTCTTT. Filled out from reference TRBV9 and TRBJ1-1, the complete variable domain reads DSGVTQTPKHLITATGQRVTLRCSPRSGDLSVYWYQQSLDQGLQFLIQYYNGEERAKGNILERFSAQQFPDLHSELNLSSLELGDSALYFCASSVVWFTTEAFFGQGTRLTVV.

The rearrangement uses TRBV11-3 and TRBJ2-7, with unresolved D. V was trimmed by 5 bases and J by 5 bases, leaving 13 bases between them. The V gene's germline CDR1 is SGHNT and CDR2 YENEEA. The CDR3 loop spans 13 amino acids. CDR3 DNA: TGTGCCAGCAGCCATCTCCTAGGGAACGAGCAGTACTTC. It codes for CASSHLLGNEQYF.

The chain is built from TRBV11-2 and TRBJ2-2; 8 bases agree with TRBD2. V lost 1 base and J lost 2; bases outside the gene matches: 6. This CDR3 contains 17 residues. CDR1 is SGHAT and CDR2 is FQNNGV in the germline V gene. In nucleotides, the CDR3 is TGTGCCAGCAGCTTAGCGGGACTAGGGGTAAACACCGGGGAGCTGTTTTTT. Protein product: CASSLAGLGVNTGELFF.

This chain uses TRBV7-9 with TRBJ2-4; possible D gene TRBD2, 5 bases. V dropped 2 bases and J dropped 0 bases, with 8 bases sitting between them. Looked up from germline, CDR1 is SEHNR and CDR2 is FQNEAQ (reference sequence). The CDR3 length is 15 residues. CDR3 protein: CASSLRGLAKNIQYF. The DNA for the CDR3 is TGTGCCAGCAGCTTACGGGGATTAGCCAAAAACATTCAGTACTTC.

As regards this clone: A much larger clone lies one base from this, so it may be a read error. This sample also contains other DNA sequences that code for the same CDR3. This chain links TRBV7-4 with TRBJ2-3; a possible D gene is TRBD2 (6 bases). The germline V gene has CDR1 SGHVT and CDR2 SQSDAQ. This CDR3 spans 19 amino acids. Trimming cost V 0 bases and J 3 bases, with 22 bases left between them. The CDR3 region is CASSLAGGGMSSSTDTQYF. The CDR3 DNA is TGTGCCAGCAGCTTAGCGGGAGGCGGGATGAGCTCTTCTACAGATACGCAGTATTTT. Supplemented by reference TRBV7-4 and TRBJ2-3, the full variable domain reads GAGVSQSPRYKVAKRGRDVALRCDSISGHVTLYWYRQTLGQGSEVLTYSQSDAQRDKSGRPSGRFSAERPERSVSTLKIQRTEQGDSAVYLCASSLAGGGMSSSTDTQYFGPGTRLTVL.

For the CDR3, the DNA is TGTGCCAGCAGCGTAGGGCAGAACACCGGGGAGCTGTTTTTT. Its protein is CASSVGQNTGELFF. This chain uses TRBV9 with TRBJ2-2; unclear D gene. Germline V gives CDR1 SGDLS, CDR2 YYNGEE. This CDR3 is 14 amino acids long. The V end was cut by 0 bases, the J end by 1 base, with 4 bases between.

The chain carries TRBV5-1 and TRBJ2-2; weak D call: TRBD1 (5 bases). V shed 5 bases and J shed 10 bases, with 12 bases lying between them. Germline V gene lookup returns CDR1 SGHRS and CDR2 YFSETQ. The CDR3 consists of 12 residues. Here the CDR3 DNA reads TGCGCCAGCAGTTATACAGGCGAGGAGCTGTTTTTT. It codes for CASSYTGEELFF.

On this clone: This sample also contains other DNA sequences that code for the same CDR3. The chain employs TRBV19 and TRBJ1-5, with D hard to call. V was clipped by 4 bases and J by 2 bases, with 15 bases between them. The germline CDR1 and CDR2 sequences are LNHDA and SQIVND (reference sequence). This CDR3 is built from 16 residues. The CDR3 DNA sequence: TGTGCCAGTAGTAAAAACAGAGTTGGTGGCAATCAGCCCCAGCATTTT. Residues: CASSKNRVGGNQPQHF.

CDR3: CASSGTGVGELFF. The CDR3 DNA reads TGTGCCAGCAGTGGGACAGGGGTCGGGGAGCTGTTTTTT. The rearrangement uses TRBV6-1 and TRBJ2-2, with 9 positions matching TRBD1. V shed 4 bases, J shed 7 bases, and the junction held 1 base outside the gene matches. Germline V gene data show CDR1 as MNHNS and CDR2 as SASEGT. This CDR3 comprises 13 residues.

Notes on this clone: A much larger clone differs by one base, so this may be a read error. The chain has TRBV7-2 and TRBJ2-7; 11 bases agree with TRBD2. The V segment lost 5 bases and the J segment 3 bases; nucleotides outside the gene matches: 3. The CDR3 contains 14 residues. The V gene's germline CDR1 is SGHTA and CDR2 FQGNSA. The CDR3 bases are TGTGCCAGCAGCCAGGGACTAGCGGTCTACGAGCAGTACTTC. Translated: CASSQGLAVYEQYF.

CDR3 loop: CASSPAHGYTF. The CDR3 DNA reads TGTGCCAGCAGCCCGGCGCATGGCTACACCTTC. The chain links TRBV6-1 to TRBJ1-2; D remains ambiguous. Trimming shortened V by 6 bases and J by 6 bases, and 8 bases separated the two germline ends. Germline assignment: CDR1 MNHNS and CDR2 SASEGT. The CDR3 totals 11 residues.

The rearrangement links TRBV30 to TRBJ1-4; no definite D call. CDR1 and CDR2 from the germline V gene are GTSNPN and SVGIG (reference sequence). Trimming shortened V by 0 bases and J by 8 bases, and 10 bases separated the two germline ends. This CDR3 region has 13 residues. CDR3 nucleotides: TGTGCCTGGAGTGTCGGGCTGGGAGAAAAACTGTTTTTT. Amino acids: CAWSVGLGEKLFF.

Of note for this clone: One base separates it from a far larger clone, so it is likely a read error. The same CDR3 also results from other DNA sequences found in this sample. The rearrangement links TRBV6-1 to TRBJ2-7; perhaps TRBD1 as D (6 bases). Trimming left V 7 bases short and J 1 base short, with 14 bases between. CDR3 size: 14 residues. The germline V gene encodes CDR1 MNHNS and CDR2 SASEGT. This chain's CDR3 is CASNHRDRSYEQYF. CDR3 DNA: TGTGCCAGCAACCACAGGGATAGGTCCTACGAGCAGTACTTC.

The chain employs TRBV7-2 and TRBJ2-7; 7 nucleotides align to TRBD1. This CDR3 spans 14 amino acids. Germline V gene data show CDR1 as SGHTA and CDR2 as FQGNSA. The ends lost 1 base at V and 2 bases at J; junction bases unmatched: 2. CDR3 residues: CASSLGQGAYEQYF. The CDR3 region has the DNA TGTGCCAGCAGCTTAGGGCAGGGGGCCTACGAGCAGTACTTC.

The CDR3 sequence: CASSSGTASYEQYF. The CDR3 coding sequence is TGTGCCAGCAGCTCCGGGACAGCTTCCTACGAGCAGTACTTC. The rearrangement joins TRBV28 to TRBJ2-7; TRBD1 matches 7 bases. This CDR3 comprises 14 residues. With 6 bases clipped from V and 1 base from J, the junction kept 6 bases outside the gene matches. Germline V gene lookup returns CDR1 MDHEN and CDR2 SYDVKM.

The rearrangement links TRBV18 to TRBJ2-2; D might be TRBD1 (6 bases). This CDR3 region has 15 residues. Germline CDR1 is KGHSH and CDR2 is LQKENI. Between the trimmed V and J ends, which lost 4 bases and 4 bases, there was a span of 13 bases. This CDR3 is CASSLGQSFTGELFF. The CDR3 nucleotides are TGTGCCAGCTCACTCGGACAGTCGTTCACCGGGGAGCTGTTTTTT.

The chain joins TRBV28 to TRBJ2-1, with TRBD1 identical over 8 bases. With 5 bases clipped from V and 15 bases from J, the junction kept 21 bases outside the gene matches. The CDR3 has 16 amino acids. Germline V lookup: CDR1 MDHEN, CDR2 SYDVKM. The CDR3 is CASSIPTWTGRWGVFF. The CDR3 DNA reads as TGTGCCAGCAGTATACCGACTTGGACAGGGAGATGGGGTGTGTTCTTC. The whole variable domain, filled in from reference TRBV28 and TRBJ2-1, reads DVKVTQSSRYLVKRTGEKVFLECVQDMDHENMFWYRQDPGLGLRLIYFSYDVKMKEKGDIPEGYSVSREKKERFSLILESASTNQTSMYLCASSIPTWTGRWGVFFGPGTRLTVL.

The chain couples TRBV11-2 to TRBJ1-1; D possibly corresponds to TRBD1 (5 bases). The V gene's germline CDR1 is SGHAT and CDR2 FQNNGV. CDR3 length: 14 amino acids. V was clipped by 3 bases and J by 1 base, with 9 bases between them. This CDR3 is CASSFLDRNTEAFF. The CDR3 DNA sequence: TGTGCCAGCAGCTTCTTAGACAGGAACACTGAAGCTTTCTTT.

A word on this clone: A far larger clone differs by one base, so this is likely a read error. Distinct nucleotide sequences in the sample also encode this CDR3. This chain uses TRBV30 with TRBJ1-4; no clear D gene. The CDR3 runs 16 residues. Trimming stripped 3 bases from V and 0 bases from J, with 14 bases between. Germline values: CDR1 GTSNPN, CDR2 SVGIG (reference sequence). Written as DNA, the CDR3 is TGTGCCTGGAGCGTAGCTGCCCACGCAACTAATGAAAAACTGTTTTTT. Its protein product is CAWSVAAHATNEKLFF.